The clone carrying this TCR beta chain was detected only once. No antigen is known for it. The sample comes from a study of T cells after posttransplantation cyclophosphamide. The study, taken as a whole, reports: Blood and skin or GI T cell repertoires showed limited TRB overlap. Later post-transplant blood repertoires were often dominated by donor CD8+ memory clones. After PTCy, TRB diversity resembled that of CNI/methotrexate controls.

The protocol was immunoSEQ multiplex PCR, while the TCRdb copy is restricted to in-frame clones and leaves out a portion. The sample lists 25,000 to 35,000 clones; around 90% were seen once. Source material: PBMCs. This receptor was taken from a middle-aged woman with a blood cancer, CMV-positive, and with a related stem cell donor.

The CDR3 DNA follows: TGTGCCAGCAGTTACCTCCGGACAGGGGTGAACACTGAAGCTTTCTTT. Encoded protein: CASSYLRTGVNTEAFF. The J gene is TRBJ1-1, the V gene TRBV6-5, with 9 bases identical to TRBD1. Per germline, CDR1 MNHEY and CDR2 SVGAGI. The CDR3 contains 16 residues. With 2 bases clipped from V and 0 bases from J, the junction kept 4 bases outside the gene matches.